The 15 T cell receptor beta chains in this list originate from one sample, sequenced in a study of beta chain features in type 1 diabetes. Overall study results and limits: People with Type 1 diabetes carried modestly yet significantly shorter TCRB CDR3s in all four CD4+ subsets.

Expressed TCRB transcripts were sequenced after all isolated RNA was converted to cDNA. Sequenced by immunoSEQ multiplex PCR; TCRdb stores in-frame clones only, minus some. The repertoire consists of 500,000 to 850,000 clones, with more than 13% occurring once and the leading ten covering 0.035% to 0.045%. Antigen specificity for these receptors is unknown. The sequenced sample consisted of naive CD4+ T cells from blood. The receptors stem from a man between 18 and 29 years old with type 1 diabetes.

This chain joins TRBV29-1 and TRBJ1-2; D not resolved. CDR3 length: 13 amino acids. CDR1 and CDR2 from the germline V gene are SQVTM and ANQGSEA. V was cut by 0 bases and J by 4 bases, with 9 bases left in between. The DNA of the CDR3 is TGCAGCGTTGAAGAGGGCCTGGGCTATGGCTACACCTTC. Protein: CSVEEGLGYGYTF.

The chain has TRBV5-1 and TRBJ1-1; TRBD1 is a possible D gene (6 bases). V was shortened by 4 bases and J by 6 bases, with 22 bases between the two germline ends. The CDR3 contains 16 residues. Germline V lookup: CDR1 SGHRS, CDR2 YFSETQ. The CDR3 sequence: CASSTGRGTEVAEAFF. The CDR3 DNA reads TGCGCCAGCAGCACCGGGAGGGGGACGGAGGTGGCTGAAGCTTTCTTT.

V gene TRBV30 combines with J gene TRBJ2-7, with 9 positions matching TRBD2. CDR1 and CDR2 from the germline V gene are GTSNPN and SVGIG (reference sequence). The CDR3 has 15 amino acids. With 0 bases clipped from V and 5 bases from J, the junction kept 8 bases outside the gene matches. CDR3 in amino acids: CAWSVWRGGIHEQYF. For the CDR3, the DNA is TGTGCCTGGAGTGTATGGCGGGGGGGCATCCACGAGCAGTACTTC. Full variable domain (missing parts from reference TRBV30 and TRBJ2-7): SQTIHQWPATLVQPVGSPLSLECTVEGTSNPNLYWYRQAAGRGLQLLFYSVGIGQISSEVPQNLSASRPQDRQFILSSKKLLLSDSGFYLCAWSVWRGGIHEQYFGPGTRLTVT.

Of note for this clone: A much more abundant neighbour one base away suggests this may be a read error. This sequence joins TRBV9 and TRBJ2-5; no firm D call. The CDR3 has 11 amino acids. V was shortened by 3 bases and J by 2 bases, with 2 bases between the two germline ends. The germline CDR1 and CDR2 sequences are SGDLS and YYNGEE. The CDR3: CASSEQETQYF. The CDR3 region has the DNA TGTGCCAGCAGCGAACAAGAGACCCAGTACTTC.

This clone was counted a few times. The chain employs TRBV6-5 and TRBJ2-3; 10 bases map to TRBD2. V shed 0 bases and J 6 bases; nucleotides not matched to a gene: 3. This CDR3 has 15 residues. Germline V gene data show CDR1 as MNHEY and CDR2 as SVGAGI. Here the CDR3 DNA reads TGTGCCAGCAGTTACTCCGGACTAGCGGCTGATACGCAGTATTTT. It is translated as CASSYSGLAADTQYF.

This clone has a handful of counts. The chain couples TRBV25-1 to TRBJ1-1, with a possible D match to TRBD1 (6 bases). CDR3 size: 14 residues. V gave up 4 bases and J gave up 4 bases, with 13 bases separating them. Germline lookup yields CDR1 MGHDK and CDR2 SYGVNS. The CDR3 nucleotides are TGTGCCAGCAGTGCGAGGAAGGGGGTCACTGAAGCTTTCTTT. It is translated as CASSARKGVTEAFF.

This clone was observed a handful of times. The chain recombines TRBV27 with TRBJ1-1, with 8 bases aligning to TRBD1. The CDR3 consists of 15 residues. Trimming cost V 5 bases and J 4 bases; bases outside gene matches: 9. Germline-derived CDR1 and CDR2 are MNHEY and SMNVEV (reference sequence). CDR3 nucleotide sequence: TGTGCCAGCAGTCCGCGACAGGGGAGGAGCACTGAAGCTTTCTTT. It yields the protein CASSPRQGRSTEAFF.

In its sample, this clone was seen a few times. The same CDR3 can be traced to other DNA sequences in this sample. The rearrangement uses TRBV28 and TRBJ1-1; D is undetermined. The length of the CDR3 is 12 residues. CDR1 and CDR2 (germline): MDHEN, SYDVKM. Trimming pared 2 bases from V and 5 bases from J, leaving 6 bases between. The CDR3 spells CASSLTRTEAFF. CDR3 coding DNA: TGTGCCAGCAGTTTAACTAGGACTGAAGCTTTCTTT. Drawing the rest from reference TRBV28 and TRBJ1-1, the complete variable domain is DVKVTQSSRYLVKRTGEKVFLECVQDMDHENMFWYRQDPGLGLRLIYFSYDVKMKEKGDIPEGYSVSREKKERFSLILESASTNQTSMYLCASSLTRTEAFFGQGTRLTVV.

Turning to this clone: The junction and the germline gene differ at one end; a read error may be behind it. Here the CDR3 DNA reads TGTGCTAGCAGCTCGGACAGGGCGGAGACCCAGTACTTC. This encodes CASSSDRAETQYF. This chain connects TRBV7-7 to TRBJ2-5; 8 bases are shared with TRBD1. Germline CDR1 reads SSHAT; CDR2 reads FNYEAQ (reference sequence). The CDR3 is 13 amino acids.

The chain carries TRBV9 and TRBJ1-3; D is unclear. Trimming pared 3 bases from V and 2 bases from J, leaving 6 bases between. This CDR3 is 13 amino acids long. Per germline, CDR1 SGDLS and CDR2 YYNGEE. The CDR3, as DNA: TGTGCCAGCAGCGGAGGAACTGGAAACACCATATATTTT. As protein: CASSGGTGNTIYF.

The chain carries TRBV6-1 and TRBJ1-4; no firm D call. V lost 5 bases to trimming and J lost 4 bases, with 14 bases between them. The CDR3 has 15 amino acids. Germline V CDR1 and CDR2: MNHNS, SASEGT. CDR3 nucleotides: TGTGCCAGCAGTAAAAGAAGGGCGGTTAATGAAAAACTGTTTTTT. Its protein product is CASSKRRAVNEKLFF.

This clone showed up just a few times. CDR3 loop: CASSLVSQAGPQHF. Here the CDR3 DNA reads TGTGCCAGCAGCTTGGTGTCACAGGCCGGGCCCCAGCATTTT. The chain has TRBV5-5 and TRBJ1-5; tentatively, D is TRBD1 (5 bases). The CDR3 has 14 amino acids. Germline values: CDR1 SGHKS, CDR2 YYEKEE (reference sequence). V dropped 0 bases and J dropped 9 bases, with 13 bases sitting between them.

This CDR3 is CASSLLAGFSYNEQFF. The CDR3 bases are TGTGCCAGCAGCTTATTGGCGGGTTTCTCCTACAATGAGCAGTTCTTC. This rearrangement joins TRBV7-9 to TRBJ2-1; a possible D gene is TRBD2 (5 bases). Germline values: CDR1 SEHNR, CDR2 FQNEAQ (reference sequence). The CDR3 is 16 residues long. Trimming removed 2 bases from V and 0 bases from J, with 11 bases in between.

The chain joins TRBV5-1 to TRBJ1-2, with 8 bases that match TRBD1. The junction had 10 bases not matched to a gene; V was cut back by 1 base and J by 8 bases. The CDR3 spans 15 residues. Germline V gene sequence: CDR1 SGHRS, CDR2 YFSETQ. CDR3 in DNA: TGCGCCAGCAGCTTGTTTCAGGGGGCCGGTGAGGGCTACACCTTC. It codes for CASSLFQGAGEGYTF.

This chain connects TRBV14 to TRBJ2-3; 12 bases align to TRBD2. Germline V gives CDR1 SGHDN, CDR2 FVKESK. J gave up 3 bases and V 3 bases, and 7 bases lay outside the gene matches. There are 17 residues in the CDR3. The CDR3 sequence: CASSQRLAGVGTDTQYF. The DNA for the CDR3 is TGTGCCAGCAGCCAGCGACTAGCGGGGGTTGGGACAGATACGCAGTATTTT.